Detailed here is one T cell receptor beta chain. Clones were read by immunoSEQ multiplex PCR, and TCRdb kept only the in-frame ones, dropping some. This sample has approximately 70,000 clones; approximately 85% occur once, and the top ten carry 0.42%. This CDR3 contains 17 residues. The V and J ends lost 4 bases and 4 bases, in that order; junction bases with no gene match: 15. Germline lookup yields CDR1 SGHVS and CDR2 FNYEAQ. These data belong to a study of OX40 agonist ivuxolimab in advanced cancers. The chain is built from TRBV7-6 and TRBJ2-5; 7 bases align to TRBD1. The sequenced sample was CD4+ or CD8+ T cells sorted from blood, obtained in a trial of the OX40 agonist ivuxolimab. This clonotype originated in an adult with an advanced solid tumor such as melanoma, head and neck, liver or kidney cancer. The CDR3 loop is CASSSDRATDLVETQYF. The CDR3 region has the DNA TGTGCCAGCAGCTCCGACAGGGCCACCGATCTCGTAGAGACCCAGTACTTC.